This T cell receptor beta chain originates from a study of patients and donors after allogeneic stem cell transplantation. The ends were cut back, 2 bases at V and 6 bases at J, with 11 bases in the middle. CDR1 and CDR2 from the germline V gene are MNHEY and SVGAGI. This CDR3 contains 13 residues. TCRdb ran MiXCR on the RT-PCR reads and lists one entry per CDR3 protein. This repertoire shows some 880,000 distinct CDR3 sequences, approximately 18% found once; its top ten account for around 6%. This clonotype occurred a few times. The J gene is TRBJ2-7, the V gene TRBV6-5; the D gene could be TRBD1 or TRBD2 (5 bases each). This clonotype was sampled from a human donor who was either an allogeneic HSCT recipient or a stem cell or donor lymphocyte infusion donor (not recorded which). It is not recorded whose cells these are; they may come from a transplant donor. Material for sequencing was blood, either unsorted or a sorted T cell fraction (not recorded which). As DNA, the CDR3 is TGTGCCAGCAGTTACGGGGGTCGGGTCGAGCAGTACTTC. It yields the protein CASSYGGRVEQYF.